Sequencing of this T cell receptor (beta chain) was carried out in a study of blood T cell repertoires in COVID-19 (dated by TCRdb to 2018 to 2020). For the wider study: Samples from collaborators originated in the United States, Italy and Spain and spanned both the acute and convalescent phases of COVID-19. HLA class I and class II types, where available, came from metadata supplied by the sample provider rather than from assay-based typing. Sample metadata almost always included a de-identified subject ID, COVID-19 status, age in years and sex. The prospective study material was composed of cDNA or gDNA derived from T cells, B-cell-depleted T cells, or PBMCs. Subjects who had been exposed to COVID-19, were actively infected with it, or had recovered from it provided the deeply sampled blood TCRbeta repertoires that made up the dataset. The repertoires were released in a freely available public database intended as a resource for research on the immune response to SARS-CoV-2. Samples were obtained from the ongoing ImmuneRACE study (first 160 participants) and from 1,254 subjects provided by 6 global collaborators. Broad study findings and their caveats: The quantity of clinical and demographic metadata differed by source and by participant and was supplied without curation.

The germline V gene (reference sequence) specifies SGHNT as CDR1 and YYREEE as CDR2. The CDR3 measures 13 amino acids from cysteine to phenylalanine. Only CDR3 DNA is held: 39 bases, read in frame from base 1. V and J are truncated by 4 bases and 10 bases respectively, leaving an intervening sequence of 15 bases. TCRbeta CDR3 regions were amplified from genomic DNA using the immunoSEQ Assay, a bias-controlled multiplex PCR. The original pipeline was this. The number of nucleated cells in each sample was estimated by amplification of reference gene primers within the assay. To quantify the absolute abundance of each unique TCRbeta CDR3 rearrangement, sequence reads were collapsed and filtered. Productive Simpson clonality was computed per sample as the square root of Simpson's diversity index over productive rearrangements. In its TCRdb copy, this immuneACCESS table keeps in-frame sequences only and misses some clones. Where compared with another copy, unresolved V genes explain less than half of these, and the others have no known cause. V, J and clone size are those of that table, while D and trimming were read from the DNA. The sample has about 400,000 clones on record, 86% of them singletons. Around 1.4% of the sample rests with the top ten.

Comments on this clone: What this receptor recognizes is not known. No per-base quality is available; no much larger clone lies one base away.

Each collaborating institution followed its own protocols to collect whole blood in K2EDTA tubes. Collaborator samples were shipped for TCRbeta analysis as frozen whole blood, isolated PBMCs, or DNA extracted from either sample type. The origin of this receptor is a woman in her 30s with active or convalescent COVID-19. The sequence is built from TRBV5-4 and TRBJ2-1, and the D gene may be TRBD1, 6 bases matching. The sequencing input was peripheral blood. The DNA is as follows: TGTGCCAGCAGCGTTAAAGGGGGTAACGAGCAGTTCTTC. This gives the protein CASSVKGGNEQFF. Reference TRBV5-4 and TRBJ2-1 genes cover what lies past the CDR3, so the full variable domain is ETGVTQSPTHLIKTRGQQVTLRCSSQSGHNTVSWYQQALGQGPQFIFQYYREEENGRGNFPPRFSGLQFPNYSSELNVNALELDDSALYLCASSVKGGNEQFFGPGTRLTVL.